This T cell receptor (beta chain) emerged from a study of blood T cell repertoires in COVID-19. CDR1 SGHTA and CDR2 FQGTGA come from the germline V gene. Trimming at V came to 1 base and at J to 10 bases, leaving 7 bases not matched to a gene. The CDR3 is made up of 15 amino acids. Methods used by the authors: Quantification of nucleated cells was approximated via reference gene primer amplification. Produced via immunoSEQ multiplex PCR; TCRdb's table is partial and in-frame only. That table supplies the V and J calls and clone size; D and trimming were determined from the DNA. Of approximately 73,000 clones detected, 86% appear once; the ten largest clones hold approximately 1.9%.

This chain joins TRBV7-3 and TRBJ1-6, with 7 bases fitting TRBD1. This TCR was sampled from a woman aged 60-75 years with acute or convalescent COVID-19. Sequenced: peripheral blood. CDR3 nucleotide sequence: TGTGCCAGCAGCTTAAGACAGGGAACAGGGTCACCCCTCCACTTT. Protein product: CASSLRQGTGSPLHF. Full variable domain (rest looked up from reference TRBV7-3 and TRBJ1-6): GAGVSQTPSNKVTEKGKYVELRCDPISGHTALYWYRQSLGQGPEFLIYFQGTGAADDSGLPNDRFFAVRPEGSVSTLKIQRTERGDSAVYLCASSLRQGTGSPLHFGNGTRLTVT.